This T cell receptor (beta chain) was profiled in a study of tumor-infiltrating lymphocytes in primary liver carcinoma (dated by TCRdb to 2016 to 2017). Turning to the overall study: Between late 2015 and early 2016, 4 or 5 patients in China with histopathologically diagnosed primary liver carcinoma had their tumors surgically resected. A total of around 35 specimens from 5 patients, comprising some 25 tumor regions, 5 adjacent noncancerous liver tissues and 5 peripheral blood samples, were covered by TCRbeta repertoire sequencing. Hepatocellular carcinoma (four) or combined HCC and intrahepatic cholangiocarcinoma (one) was present in the five patients, who were three men and two women aged 30 to 69 years. The study combined TCRbeta repertoire sequencing, expression microarrays and whole-exome sequencing across five regions of each liver tumor, with adjacent normal tissue and blood. Repertoires from technical replicates were highly reproducible, with mean shared-clone rates approximately 0.88 and correlation coefficients above 0.98. Samples yielded roughly 3.5 to 7.13 million productive TCRbeta reads; read depth did not differ significantly between tissue types. Tumors of the five patients were stage T1-T3 N0M0 with maximum diameters of roughly 4.2 to 11 cm. Study-wide conclusions, independent of this receptor: The top 250 clones accounted for a significantly greater share of the repertoire in tumors than in blood (p = 0.039). Repertoire overlap was higher between tumor regions (mean approximately 36%) than tumor-adjacent (around 17%) or tumor-blood (about 15%) pairs, consistent with antigen-driven expansion. Since the samples were bulk and unsorted, there was no way to compare CD4+ and CD8+ T cell repertoires. Only 4 or 5 patients were included in the study, and the authors note that the findings should be validated in a larger study. Because only the TCR beta chain was sequenced and unpaired alpha chains were not captured, true repertoire diversity is likely underestimated.

A constant-region primer and ProtoScript II reverse transcriptase were used to reverse-transcribe TCRbeta-specific cDNA from about 530 ng total RNA. Construction of the TCRbeta libraries relied on three nested rounds of multiplex PCR, following a slightly modified ARM-PCR procedure. Multiplex TRBV1-TRBV30 forward primers and a Cbeta reverse primer were used in the first two PCR rounds, each of which was run for around 10 cycles. Sample barcodes and Illumina adapters were added in a final 25-cycle PCR using Deep VentR polymerase. Before sequencing, amplicons of 200-500 bp were gel-purified using a QIAquick gel extraction kit. An Illumina HiSeq 2500 was used to sequence the TCRbeta amplicons with 250-bp paired-end reads. For the original study's pipeline: Reads were quality-trimmed with Trimmomatic v0.33, and paired reads were merged with FLASH v1.2.11 to recover full CDR3 sequences. MiGEC v1.2.1b assigned V, D and J germline segments to the rearranged TCRbeta sequences. Clonotype statistics, along with Shannon-Wiener diversity indices, were calculated using VDJtools v1.0.0. Except for diversity analysis, only the 250 most abundant clonotypes of each sample were used in subsequent analyses to reduce sampling bias. The public reads were reprocessed in TCRdb via fastp at Q25 and MiXCR, keeping in-frame beta chains. Records with the same CDR3 protein are collapsed into one entry carrying the most frequent genes and DNA. The V and J calls shown here were made by TCRdb, not taken from the authors' results. In this sample the table shows about 310,000 distinct CDR3 sequences, roughly 60% of which occur a single time. About 17% of the sample comes from the top ten.

CDR1 and CDR2 were assigned from the germline V gene (reference sequence) as SEHNR and FQNEAQ. Inclusive of the bounding cysteine and phenylalanine, the CDR3 is 14 residues long. Left in the record is the CDR3 DNA by itself, 42 bases read in frame from the first base. The V and J ends are trimmed by 9 bases and 3 bases, leaving 14 bases between them. On this clonotype: Its antigen is currently not known. No much larger clone exists at a distance of one base, and base qualities are not known.

Blood RNA was extracted from unsorted whole blood with TRIzol reagent; germline DNA came from the DNeasy Blood & Tissue kit. At the time of sampling, the patients had chronic HBV infection and had not received any treatment. Before surgery, four milliliters of peripheral blood were collected into K2EDTA tubes. This TCR was recovered from a woman aged 25-40 years with primary liver carcinoma and hepatitis B virus infection. The V and J segments used are TRBV7-9 and TRBJ2-2, with an unclear D gene assignment. Specimen: peripheral blood. The nucleotide sequence reads as follows: TGTGCCAGTAAGCTTCAAACGGACACCGGGGAGCTGTTTTTT. It translates as CASKLQTDTGELFF.